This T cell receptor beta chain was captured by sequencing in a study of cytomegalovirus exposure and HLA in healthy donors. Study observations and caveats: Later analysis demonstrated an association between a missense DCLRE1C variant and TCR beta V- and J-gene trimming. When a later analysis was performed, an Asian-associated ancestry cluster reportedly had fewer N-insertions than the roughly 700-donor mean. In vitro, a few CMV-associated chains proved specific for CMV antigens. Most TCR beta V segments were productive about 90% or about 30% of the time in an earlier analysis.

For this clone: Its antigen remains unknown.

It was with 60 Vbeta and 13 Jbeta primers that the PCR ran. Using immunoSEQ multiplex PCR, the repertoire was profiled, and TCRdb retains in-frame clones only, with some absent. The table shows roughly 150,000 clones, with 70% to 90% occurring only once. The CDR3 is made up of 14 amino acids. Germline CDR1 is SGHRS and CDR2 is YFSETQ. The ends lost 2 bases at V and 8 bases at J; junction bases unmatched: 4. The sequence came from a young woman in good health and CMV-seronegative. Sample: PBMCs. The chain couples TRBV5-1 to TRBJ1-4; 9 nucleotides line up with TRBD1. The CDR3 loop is CASSLQGAGEKLFF. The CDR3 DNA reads TGCGCCAGCAGCTTACAGGGGGCCGGGGAAAAACTGTTTTTT.